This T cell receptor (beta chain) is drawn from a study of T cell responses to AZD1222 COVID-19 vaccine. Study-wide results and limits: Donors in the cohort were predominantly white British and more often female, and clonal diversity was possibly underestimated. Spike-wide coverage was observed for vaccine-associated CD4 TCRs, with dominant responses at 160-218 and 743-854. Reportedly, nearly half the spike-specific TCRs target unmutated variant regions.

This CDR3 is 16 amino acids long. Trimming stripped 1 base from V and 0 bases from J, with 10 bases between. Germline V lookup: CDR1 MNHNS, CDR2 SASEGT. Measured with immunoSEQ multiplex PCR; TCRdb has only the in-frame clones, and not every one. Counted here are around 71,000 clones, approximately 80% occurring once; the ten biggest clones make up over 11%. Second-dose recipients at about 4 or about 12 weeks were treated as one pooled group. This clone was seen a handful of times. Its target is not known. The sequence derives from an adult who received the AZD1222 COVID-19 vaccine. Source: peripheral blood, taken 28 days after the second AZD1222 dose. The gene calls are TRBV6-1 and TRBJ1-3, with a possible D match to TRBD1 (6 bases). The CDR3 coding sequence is TGTGCCAGCAGTGAAGACCTGACAGGCTCTGGAAACACCATATATTTT. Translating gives CASSEDLTGSGNTIYF.